These 20 T cell receptor beta chains originate from one sample sequenced in a study of cytomegalovirus exposure and HLA in healthy donors. Produced via immunoSEQ multiplex PCR; TCRdb's table is partial and in-frame only. This sample yields around 66,000 clones, of which about 97% are seen a single time; around 1.6% belongs to the top ten. The sample taken for sequencing was PBMCs. The receptors originated from a woman younger than 30 in good health and CMV-seropositive.

The V call is TRBV27, the J call TRBJ2-2; 8 bases are shared with TRBD1. The CDR3 runs to 14 residues. V dropped 4 bases and J dropped 4; count of bases not matched to a gene: 2. The germline CDR1 and CDR2 sequences are MNHEY and SMNVEV (reference sequence). CDR3 amino acids: CASSSGQGTGELFF. The CDR3 coding sequence is TGTGCCAGCAGTTCCGGACAGGGCACCGGGGAGCTGTTTTTT.

This sequence joins TRBV11-2 and TRBJ2-5; maybe TRBD2 (5 bases). The CDR3 is 16 residues long. V lost 2 bases and J 4 bases, leaving 17 bases between the germline ends. The germline gives CDR1 SGHAT, CDR2 FQNNGV. CDR3 DNA: TGTGCCAGCAGCTTAAGGTCGGTAGCTGAGGGAGAGACCCAGTACTTC. It yields the protein CASSLRSVAEGETQYF.

The chain recombines TRBV2 with TRBJ1-2, with D maybe TRBD1 (5 bases). Germline loops: CDR1 SNHLY, CDR2 FYNNEI. Between the trimmed V and J ends, which lost 6 bases and 8 bases, there was a span of 10 bases. This CDR3 contains 11 residues. CDR3 bases: TGTGCCAGCAGGGGGGGTAAAGGCTACACCTTC. Amino acids: CASRGGKGYTF.

The gene calls are TRBV28 and TRBJ2-7, with TRBD1 matching over 10 bases. CDR1 and CDR2 (germline): MDHEN, SYDVKM. The V segment lost 4 bases and the J segment 2 bases; nucleotides outside the gene matches: 2. This CDR3 is 14 amino acids long. In nucleotides, the CDR3 is TGTGCCAGCAGTTCGGGACAGGGGACCTACGAGCAGTACTTC. Encoded protein: CASSSGQGTYEQYF.

The CDR3 DNA follows: TGTGCCTCGGTGGGGGGGTACCAAGAGACCCAGTACTTC. Amino acid sequence: CASVGGYQETQYF. V and J are TRBV30 and TRBJ2-5, with 7 bases fitting TRBD2. The CDR3 is 13 residues long. V lost 7 bases, J lost 0 bases, and 5 bases stayed unmatched. Per germline, CDR1 GTSNPN and CDR2 SVGIG (reference sequence).

The CDR3 DNA reads as TGCGCCAGCAGCCAAGACTTCGGACAGGGCTTCTACGAGCAGTACTTC. This encodes CASSQDFGQGFYEQYF. This chain joins TRBV4-1 and TRBJ2-7; TRBD1 agrees at 8 bases. The CDR3 runs to 16 residues. Germline loops: CDR1 MGHRA, CDR2 YSYEKL. The trim removed 0 bases at V and 3 bases at J, leaving 7 bases unmatched.

The V gene is TRBV19, the J gene TRBJ2-1, with 13 bases aligning to TRBD2. The CDR3 has 16 residues. Looked up from germline, CDR1 is LNHDA and CDR2 is SQIVND (reference sequence). V shed 5 bases and J 8 bases; nucleotides not matched to a gene: 9. This CDR3 reads CASSQRGLAGDDEQFF. The CDR3 region has the DNA TGTGCCAGTAGTCAAAGAGGACTAGCGGGAGATGATGAGCAGTTCTTC. Based on the CDR3 plus reference TRBV19 and TRBJ2-1, the full variable domain is DGGITQSPKYLFRKEGQNVTLSCEQNLNHDAMYWYRQDPGQGLRLIYYSQIVNDFQKGDIAEGYSVSREKKESFPLTVTSAQKNPTAFYLCASSQRGLAGDDEQFFGPGTRLTVL.

This chain joins TRBV11-2 and TRBJ2-7, with D possibly matching TRBD1 (6 bases). The CDR3 consists of 14 residues. The V end was cut by 2 bases, the J end by 4 bases, with 12 bases between. Germline-derived CDR1 and CDR2 are SGHAT and FQNNGV. CDR3 in DNA: TGTGCCAGCAGCTTAACAGGGCTGGGGTACGAGCAGTACTTC. Translation: CASSLTGLGYEQYF.

The chain couples TRBV2 to TRBJ2-7; maybe TRBD1 (6 bases). Germline V gives CDR1 SNHLY, CDR2 FYNNEI. V lost 3 bases to trimming and J lost 5 bases, with 11 bases between them. The CDR3 loop spans 13 amino acids. For the CDR3, the DNA is TGTGCCAGCAGTGATCTACAGGGAGACGAGCAGTACTTC. The encoded protein is CASSDLQGDEQYF.

The chain is built from TRBV19 and TRBJ2-1; D gene uncertain. This CDR3 region has 14 residues. Per germline, CDR1 LNHDA and CDR2 SQIVND (reference sequence). With 5 bases removed from V and 4 bases from J, the gap between germline ends came to 12 bases. As DNA, the CDR3 is TGTGCCAGTAGTCTTGGAGTATCTTACAATGAGCAGTTCTTC. Its translation: CASSLGVSYNEQFF.

The chain couples TRBV6-5 to TRBJ2-7, with 9 bases lining up with TRBD1. The germline gives CDR1 MNHEY, CDR2 SVGAGI. There are 13 residues in the CDR3. Trimming cost V 4 bases and J 7 bases; bases outside gene matches: 5. The CDR3 DNA follows: TGTGCCAGCAGTTCTCCAGGGACAGGGGAGCAGTACTTC. The encoded protein is CASSSPGTGEQYF.

This rearrangement joins TRBV6-6 to TRBJ2-1; the D is unclear. V gave up 2 bases and J gave up 0 bases, with 8 bases separating them. Germline assignment: CDR1 MNHNY and CDR2 SVGAGI (reference sequence). There are 15 residues in the CDR3. The DNA for the CDR3 is TGTGCCAGCAGTTACGAAATGAGCTCCTACAATGAGCAGTTCTTC. Translating it yields CASSYEMSSYNEQFF.

The chain joins TRBV9 to TRBJ2-7; 7 nucleotides align to TRBD2. Germline V lookup: CDR1 SGDLS, CDR2 YYNGEE. V was clipped by 0 bases and J by 3 bases; unmatched bases: 3. The CDR3 length is 14 residues. The CDR3 protein is CASSVGSGFYEQYF. The CDR3 nucleotides read TGTGCCAGCAGCGTAGGTAGCGGGTTCTACGAGCAGTACTTC.

This chain links TRBV27 with TRBJ1-4; 7 nucleotides agree with TRBD1. This CDR3 has 17 amino acids. The germline V gene has CDR1 MNHEY and CDR2 SMNVEV (reference sequence). V was clipped by 5 bases and J by 3 bases; unmatched bases: 12. The CDR3 here is CASSPRAGGYSNEKLFF. The CDR3 DNA reads as TGTGCCAGCAGTCCCCGCGCAGGGGGGTATTCTAATGAAAAACTGTTTTTT.

The V gene is TRBV28, the J gene TRBJ1-5, with D possibly matching TRBD1 (5 bases). CDR1 is MDHEN and CDR2 is SYDVKM in the germline V gene. This CDR3 is 15 amino acids long. The V end lost 1 base, the J end lost 5 bases, and 12 bases lay between the germline ends. The CDR3, as DNA: TGTGCCAGCAGTTTATCCCAGGGATATTATCAGCCCCAGCATTTT. Translating gives CASSLSQGYYQPQHF.

This sequence joins TRBV11-2 and TRBJ1-5, with D possibly matching TRBD1 (5 bases). The CDR3 runs 15 residues. The germline V gene has CDR1 SGHAT and CDR2 FQNNGV. Trimming left V 4 bases short and J 3 bases short, with 13 bases between. The CDR3 DNA sequence: TGTGCCAGCAGCTCGGGGGGGAAAAACAATCAGCCCCAGCATTTT. It encodes CASSSGGKNNQPQHF.

This clone appeared once. The chain uses TRBV27 and TRBJ1-5; D not resolved. Deletions cut 4 bases from V and 2 bases from J, with 12 bases between. Germline lookup yields CDR1 MNHEY and CDR2 SMNVEV (reference sequence). This CDR3 has 15 residues. The CDR3: CASSYNSGGNQPQHF. CDR3 coding DNA: TGTGCCAGCAGTTATAACAGCGGGGGCAATCAGCCCCAGCATTTT.

The chain has TRBV28 and TRBJ2-3; 7 nucleotides agree with TRBD1. This CDR3 spans 13 amino acids. Per the germline V gene, CDR1 is MDHEN and CDR2 is SYDVKM. J gave up 4 bases and V 6 bases, and 4 bases lay outside the gene matches. CDR3 nucleotides: TGTGCCAGCAGGAGACAGGGTCCAGATACGCAGTATTTT. Translating it yields CASRRQGPDTQYF.

This chain links TRBV27 with TRBJ2-1; possible D gene TRBD1, 7 bases. Germline values: CDR1 MNHEY, CDR2 SMNVEV (reference sequence). This CDR3 contains 16 residues. The V and J ends lost 0 bases and 6 bases respectively, with 15 bases between them. The CDR3 nucleotides read TGTGCCAGCAGTTTATCGAGGGCAGGGGGGTTCAATGAGCAGTTCTTC. This translates into CASSLSRAGGFNEQFF.

CDR3 amino acids: CASSVLPRQETQYF. CDR3 nucleotides: TGTGCCAGCAGCGTTCTCCCTCGTCAAGAGACCCAGTACTTC. The chain couples TRBV9 to TRBJ2-5, with D unresolved. Deletions cut 2 bases from V and 2 bases from J, with 10 bases between. The V gene's germline CDR1 is SGDLS and CDR2 YYNGEE. The CDR3 runs 14 residues.